This entry features one TCR beta chain sequence. The sample originates from a study of shared clonotypes between healthy human individuals. Germline V lookup: CDR1 LGHNA, CDR2 YSLEER. The CDR3 is 16 residues long. The V end was cut by 1 base, the J end by 4 bases, with 16 bases between. Profiling relied on immunoSEQ multiplex PCR, and the TCRdb table lists in-frame clones only, not all of them. This sample has some 470,000 clones; 75% to 85% occur once, and the top ten carry approximately 13%. The specimen sequenced was PBMCs. The rearrangement joins TRBV4-3 to TRBJ1-1, with D unclear. This TCR was recovered from a woman aged 40 to 55 in good health. Some clones in this sample may be carry-over from other donors' samples. The CDR3 nucleotides are TGCGCCAGCAGCCAAGGCGTCGGATGGGGAAGCACTGAAGCTTTCTTT. Its translation is CASSQGVGWGSTEAFF.